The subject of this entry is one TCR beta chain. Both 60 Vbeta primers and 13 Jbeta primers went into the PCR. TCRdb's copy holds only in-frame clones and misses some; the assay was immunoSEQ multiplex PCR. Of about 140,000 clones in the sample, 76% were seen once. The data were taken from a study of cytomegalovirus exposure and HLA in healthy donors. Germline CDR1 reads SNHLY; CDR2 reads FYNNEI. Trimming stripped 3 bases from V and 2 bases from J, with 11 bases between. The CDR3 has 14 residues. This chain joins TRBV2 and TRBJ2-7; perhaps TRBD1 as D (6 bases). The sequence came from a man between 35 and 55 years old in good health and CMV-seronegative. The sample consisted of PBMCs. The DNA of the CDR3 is TGTGCCAGCAGTGATCGGAAGGGGGCCTACGAGCAGTACTTC. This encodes CASSDRKGAYEQYF.